Listed here are 16 T cell receptor beta chains from one sample, sequenced in a study of T cells in Graves' hyperthyroidism and ophthalmopathy. Amplified regions were TCR beta CDR3 sequences from RNA transcripts. The TCR CDR3 first-round RT-PCR relied on the HTBI primer set. TCRdb reprocessed the multiplex PCR reads via MiXCR and lists one record per CDR3 protein. The profile shows hundreds of thousands of distinct CDR3 sequences, 12% to 15% of them singletons. The material sequenced was blood. The receptors stem from a woman in her thirties or forties with Graves' hyperthyroidism.

In this sample, this clonotype turned up once. This chain joins TRBV3-1 and TRBJ2-1; 11 nucleotides align to TRBD2. V lost 2 bases and J lost 4; bases outside the gene matches: 7. The germline V gene encodes CDR1 LGHDT and CDR2 YNNKEL (reference sequence). The CDR3 contains 17 residues. This chain's CDR3 is CASSQTTSGSPYNEQFF. The DNA of the CDR3 is TGTGCCAGCAGCCAAACAACTAGCGGGAGTCCGTACAATGAGCAGTTCTTC.

This clonotype was picked up many times. The V gene is TRBV12-3 or TRBV12-4, the J gene TRBJ1-5; TRBD1 matches 10 bases. V gave up 6 bases and J gave up 6 bases; unmatched junction bases: 8. The CDR3 contains 15 residues. The DNA of the CDR3 is TGTGCCAGCAGCCCCTCCGGGACAGGGGTTCAGCCCCAGCATTTT. Translating gives CASSPSGTGVQPQHF.

This clonotype was observed at least ten times. This rearrangement joins TRBV12-3 or TRBV12-4 to TRBJ1-5; 9 positions agree with TRBD1. This CDR3 region has 17 residues. The trim removed 5 bases at V and 0 bases at J, leaving 8 bases unmatched. Here the CDR3 DNA reads TGTGCCAGCAGTCGGGTGACAGGGGGGACTAGCAATCAGCCCCAGCATTTT. Its protein is CASSRVTGGTSNQPQHF.

This clonotype has only a few counts. The chain is built from TRBV19 and TRBJ1-1, with D possibly TRBD1 on 6 matching bases. Per the germline V gene, CDR1 is LNHDA and CDR2 is SQIVND (reference sequence). CDR3 length: 15 amino acids. V was cut by 7 bases and J by 0 bases, with 15 bases left in between. The CDR3 loop is CASTHPQGLNTEAFF. CDR3 nucleotide sequence: TGTGCCAGTACACATCCACAGGGCCTGAACACTGAAGCTTTCTTT.

This clonotype was counted at least ten times. The rearrangement links TRBV3-1 to TRBJ2-7, with D maybe TRBD1 (6 bases). The V end lost 4 bases, the J end lost 7 bases, and 14 bases lay between the germline ends. The V gene's germline CDR1 is LGHDT and CDR2 YNNKEL (reference sequence). The CDR3 has 13 residues. CDR3 amino acids: CASSPHGQGEQYF. The CDR3 region has the DNA TGTGCCAGCAGCCCTCACGGGCAGGGGGAGCAGTACTTC.

This clonotype has a count of ten or more. The chain employs TRBV15 and TRBJ2-7; D uncertain. Germline CDR1 reads LNHNV; CDR2 reads YYDKDF (reference sequence). CDR3 length: 12 amino acids. Trimming pared 0 bases from V and 3 bases from J, leaving 3 bases between. In nucleotides, the CDR3 is TGTGCCACCAGCAGAGAGGGCTACGAGCAGTACTTC. Encoded protein: CATSREGYEQYF.

The chain uses TRBV27 and TRBJ2-2; D is unresolved. Germline V gene lookup returns CDR1 MNHEY and CDR2 SMNVEV (reference sequence). The CDR3 extends over 13 amino acids. The V end lost 5 bases, the J end lost 7 bases, and 11 bases lay between the germline ends. The CDR3 protein is CASSDRHIGELFF. CDR3 DNA sequence: TGTGCCAGCAGTGACCGGCATATCGGGGAGCTGTTTTTT.

Many counts were recorded for this clonotype. The chain is built from TRBV11-2 and TRBJ2-7; D unresolved. Germline-derived CDR1 and CDR2 are SGHAT and FQNNGV. The CDR3 totals 13 residues. Trimming took 3 bases from V and 6 from J, leaving 12 bases between them. DNA for the CDR3: TGTGCCAGCAGCTTGGAGACAATTTCCGAGCAGTACTTC. Translated, it gives CASSLETISEQYF.

There are many counts of this clonotype. This chain joins TRBV20-1 and TRBJ1-6; TRBD1 matches at 8 bases. The CDR3 has 14 residues. Looked up from germline, CDR1 is DFQATT and CDR2 is SNEGSKA (reference sequence). V shed 5 bases, J shed 7 bases, and the junction held 7 bases outside the gene matches. This CDR3 reads CSALSGGENSPLHF. The CDR3 DNA is TGCAGTGCTCTTTCAGGGGGCGAGAATTCACCCCTCCACTTT.

This clonotype was seen ten or more times. The chain recombines TRBV28 with TRBJ1-1; possibly TRBD1 for D (5 bases). Germline V gene data show CDR1 as MDHEN and CDR2 as SYDVKM. CDR3 size: 15 residues. Trimming removed 1 base from V and 3 bases from J, with 12 bases in between. CDR3 loop: CASSLSGGLDTEAFF. The CDR3 region has the DNA TGTGCCAGCAGTTTATCGGGGGGTTTGGACACTGAAGCTTTCTTT.

The chain recombines TRBV20-1 with TRBJ1-4; D perhaps matches TRBD1 (5 bases). V was clipped by 6 bases and J by 4 bases, with 12 bases between them. The CDR3 totals 13 residues. Germline V gene sequence: CDR1 DFQATT, CDR2 SNEGSKA (reference sequence). The CDR3 is CSARDAFNEKLFF. In DNA, the CDR3 is TGCAGTGCGAGGGACGCCTTTAATGAAAAACTGTTTTTT.

This clonotype was detected many times. V usage is TRBV28 and J usage is TRBJ2-3, with D maybe TRBD1 (6 bases). The CDR3 runs to 17 residues. The germline gives CDR1 MDHEN, CDR2 SYDVKM. Trimming removed 2 bases at V and 6 bases at J, with 21 bases between. The CDR3 DNA reads TGTGCCAGCAGTTTACGAGGACTGGTGGGGGCACAGGATACGCAGTATTTT. Amino acids: CASSLRGLVGAQDTQYF.

This clonotype was recorded many times. The V gene is TRBV12-3 or TRBV12-4, the J gene TRBJ2-1; D perhaps matches TRBD1 (6 bases). The CDR3 is 16 residues long. The V and J ends lost 7 bases and 1 base respectively, with 17 bases between them. The CDR3, as DNA: TGTGCCAGCACTTCCGGACAGCAGAGATCCTACAATGAGCAGTTCTTC. Encoded protein: CASTSGQQRSYNEQFF.

The table lists this clonotype with a few counts. The chain has TRBV2 and TRBJ2-3; 12 bases match TRBD2. With V trimmed by 1 base and J by 6 bases, 5 bases remained unmatched. Looked up from germline, CDR1 is SNHLY and CDR2 is FYNNEI. The CDR3 is 16 residues long. CDR3 amino acids: CASSEGLAGVRDTQYF. The CDR3 region has the DNA TGTGCCAGCAGTGAAGGACTAGCGGGAGTTCGTGATACGCAGTATTTT.

This clonotype was detected only a few times. The chain employs TRBV27 and TRBJ2-1; 8 bases map to TRBD1. Germline CDR1 and CDR2: MNHEY and SMNVEV (reference sequence). V was pared by 4 bases and J by 3 bases, with 17 bases of the junction left unmatched. The CDR3 length is 19 residues. The CDR3: CASSYKTPMDRAIYNEQFF. The CDR3 nucleotides read TGTGCCAGCAGTTACAAGACCCCAATGGACAGGGCTATCTACAATGAGCAGTTCTTC.

This rearrangement joins TRBV20-1 to TRBJ2-2, with D perhaps matching TRBD1 (6 bases). CDR1 is DFQATT, CDR2 SNEGSKA, per germline (reference sequence). V lost 3 bases, J lost 0 bases, and 8 bases lay in between. The CDR3 extends over 14 amino acids. CDR3 nucleotide sequence: TGCAGTGCTAGCAGGGGATCGAACACCGGGGAGCTGTTTTTT. Its translation: CSASRGSNTGELFF.